Following are 3 T cell receptor beta chains from one sample sequenced in a study of blood T cells in healthy people across ages. Sample-barcoded 5' priming and a J-beta primer mix drove a second PCR of roughly 7 to 11 cycles. MiXCR was run by TCRdb on the 5' RACE reads, yielding one entry per CDR3 protein. The data contain around 710,000 distinct CDR3 sequences, approximately 39% of them singletons. Sequencing was done on a sample of blood. The receptors originated from an older woman in good health.

This clonotype was detected a few times. The rearrangement joins TRBV7-2 to TRBJ2-3; D may be TRBD2 (5 bases). V was pared by 3 bases and J by 3 bases, with 10 bases between. Germline-derived CDR1 and CDR2 are SGHTA and FQGNSA. The CDR3 is made up of 14 amino acids. CDR3 loop: CASSFRTGTDTQYF. The DNA for the CDR3 is TGTGCCAGCAGCTTCAGAACGGGAACAGATACGCAGTATTTT.

The chain uses TRBV20-1 and TRBJ2-3; a weak D match, TRBD1 (5 bases). The germline CDR1 and CDR2 sequences are DFQATT and SNEGSKA (reference sequence). V was pared by 7 bases and J by 4 bases, with 18 bases between. CDR3 size: 14 residues. Here the CDR3 DNA reads TGCAGTGTAAACGGGCTCCCCAGGGCAGATACGCAGTATTTT. It is translated as CSVNGLPRADTQYF.

This clonotype was seen at least ten times. V usage is TRBV12-3 or TRBV12-4 and J usage is TRBJ2-7, with TRBD2 as a possible D gene (6 bases). This CDR3 contains 12 residues. Trimming shortened V by 3 bases and J by 7 bases, and 10 bases separated the two germline ends. The CDR3, as DNA: TGTGCCAGCAGTTTCCGGGGGTATGAGCAGTACTTC. It is translated as CASSFRGYEQYF.